This T cell receptor beta chain was recovered during a study of cytomegalovirus exposure and HLA in healthy donors. Study-level points and caveats: Segments of the TCR beta V type were, in most cases, productive about 90% or about 30% of the time in an earlier analysis.

Turning to this clone: Its matching antigen is unknown.

The primer mix had 60 Vbeta and 13 Jbeta primers. Some clones are missing from TCRdb's copy, which holds only in-frame ones; the method was immunoSEQ multiplex PCR. The sample has some 200,000 clones, 75% to 85% seen once; the top ten hold 0.8%. The length of the CDR3 is 15 residues. The germline V gene has CDR1 SGHRS and CDR2 YFSETQ. V shed 0 bases and J 7 bases; nucleotides not matched to a gene: 7. The receptor was isolated from a woman aged 18-29 years in good health and CMV-seronegative. The sequencing sample was made of PBMCs. The chain combines TRBV5-1 with TRBJ2-1; 7 bases fit TRBD2. This CDR3 is CASSLVGGSGNEQFF. CDR3 in DNA: TGCGCCAGCAGCTTGGTGGGCGGGAGTGGGAATGAGCAGTTCTTC.